This TCR beta chain derives from a study of technical replicates of blood from several donors (dated by TCRdb to 2016 to 2017). Comments on this clone: Its antigen remains undetermined. No qualities accompany the bases; no much larger clone lies one base away.

Libraries came from the immunoSEQ multiplex PCR assay. TCRdb took over this immuneACCESS table, retaining in-frame rearrangements with V and J assigned. Such tables are incomplete; in checked studies, under half of the missing clones stem from an unresolved V gene, and the remainder is unexplained. Counted in this sample were approximately 52,000 clones; about 82% of them appeared once. The ten largest clonotypes hold less than 6.5% of the sample. The CDR3 runs 13 residues from the cysteine to the phenylalanine. The read is trimmed to its CDR3 DNA, 39 bases read in frame from base 1. From the germline V gene, CDR1 is SGDLS and CDR2 is YYNGEE. V is shortened by 1 base, J by 7 bases, and the region joining them spans 9 bases.

The TCR sequence derives from a human donor in good health. Some clones in this sample may be carry-over from other donors' samples. Recombination joined TRBV9 with TRBJ1-5; the D gene assignment is ambiguous. Sequencing was carried out using PBMCs. The CDR3 has the sequence CASSVRTDQPQHF. Read as DNA, the sequence is TGTGCCAGCAGCGTACGTACAGACCAGCCCCAGCATTTT.